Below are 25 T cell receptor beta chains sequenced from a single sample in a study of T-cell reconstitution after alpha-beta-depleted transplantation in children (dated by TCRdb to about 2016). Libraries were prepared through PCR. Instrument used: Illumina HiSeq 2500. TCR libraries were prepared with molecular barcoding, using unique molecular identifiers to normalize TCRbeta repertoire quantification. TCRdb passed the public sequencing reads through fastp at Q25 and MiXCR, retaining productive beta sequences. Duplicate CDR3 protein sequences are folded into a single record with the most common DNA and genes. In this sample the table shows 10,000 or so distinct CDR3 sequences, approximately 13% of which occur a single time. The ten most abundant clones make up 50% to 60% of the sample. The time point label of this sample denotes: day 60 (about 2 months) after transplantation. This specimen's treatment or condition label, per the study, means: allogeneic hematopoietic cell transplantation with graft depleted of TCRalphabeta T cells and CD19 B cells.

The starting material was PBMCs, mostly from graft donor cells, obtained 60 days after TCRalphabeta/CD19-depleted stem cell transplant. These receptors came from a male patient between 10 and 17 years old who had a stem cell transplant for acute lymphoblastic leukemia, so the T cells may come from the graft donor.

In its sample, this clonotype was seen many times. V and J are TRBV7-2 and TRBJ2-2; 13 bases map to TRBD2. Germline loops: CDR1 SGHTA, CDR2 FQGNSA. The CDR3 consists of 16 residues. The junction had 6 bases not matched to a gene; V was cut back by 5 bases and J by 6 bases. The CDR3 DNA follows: TGTGCCAGCAGCCCCAGGACTAGCGGGGGTTCCGGGGAGCTGTTTTTT. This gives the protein CASSPRTSGGSGELFF.

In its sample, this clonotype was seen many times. The CDR3 here is CASSRGSLNTEAFF. In DNA, the CDR3 is TGTGCCAGTTCGAGAGGCAGTTTGAACACTGAAGCTTTCTTT. V is TRBV6-1 and J is TRBJ1-1, with no clear D. The CDR3 contains 14 residues. V lost 9 bases and J 0 bases, leaving 14 bases between the germline ends. Germline V gene sequence: CDR1 MNHNS, CDR2 SASEGT.

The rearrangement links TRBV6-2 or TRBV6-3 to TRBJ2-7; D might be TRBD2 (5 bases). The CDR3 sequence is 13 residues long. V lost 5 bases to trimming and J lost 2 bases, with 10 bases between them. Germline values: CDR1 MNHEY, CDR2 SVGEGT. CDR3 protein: CASSHTGTYEQYF. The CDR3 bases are TGTGCCAGCAGTCATACGGGAACCTACGAGCAGTACTTC.

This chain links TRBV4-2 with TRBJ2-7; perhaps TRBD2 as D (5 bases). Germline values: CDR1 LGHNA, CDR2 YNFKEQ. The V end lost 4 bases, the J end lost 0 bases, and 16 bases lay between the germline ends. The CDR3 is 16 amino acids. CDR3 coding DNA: TGTGCCAGCAGCCCCAAAGGAGCGGAGAGCTCCTACGAGCAGTACTTC. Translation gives CASSPKGAESSYEQYF.

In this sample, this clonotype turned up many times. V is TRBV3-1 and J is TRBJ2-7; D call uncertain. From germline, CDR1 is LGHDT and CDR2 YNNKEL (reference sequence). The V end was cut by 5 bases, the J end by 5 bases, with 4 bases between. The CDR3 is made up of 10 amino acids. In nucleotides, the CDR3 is TGTGCCAGCAGCGGGAACGAGCAGTACTTC. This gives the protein CASSGNEQYF.

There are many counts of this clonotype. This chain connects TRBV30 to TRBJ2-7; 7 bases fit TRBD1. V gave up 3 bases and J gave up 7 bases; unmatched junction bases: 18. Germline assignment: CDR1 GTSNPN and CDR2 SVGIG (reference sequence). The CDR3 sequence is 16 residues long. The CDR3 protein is CAWRTSLPDRAAEQYF. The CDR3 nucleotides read TGTGCCTGGAGGACCTCACTACCTGACAGGGCGGCGGAGCAGTACTTC. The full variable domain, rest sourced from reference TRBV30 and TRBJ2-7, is SQTIHQWPATLVQPVGSPLSLECTVEGTSNPNLYWYRQAAGRGLQLLFYSVGIGQISSEVPQNLSASRPQDRQFILSSKKLLLSDSGFYLCAWRTSLPDRAAEQYFGPGTRLTVT.

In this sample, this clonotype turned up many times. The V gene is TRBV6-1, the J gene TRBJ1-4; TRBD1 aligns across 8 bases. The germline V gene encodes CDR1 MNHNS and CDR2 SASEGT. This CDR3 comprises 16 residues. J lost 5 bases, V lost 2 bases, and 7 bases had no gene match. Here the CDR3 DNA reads TGTGCCAGCAGTGAATTTGCAGGACAGGGAAATGAAAAACTGTTTTTT. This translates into CASSEFAGQGNEKLFF.

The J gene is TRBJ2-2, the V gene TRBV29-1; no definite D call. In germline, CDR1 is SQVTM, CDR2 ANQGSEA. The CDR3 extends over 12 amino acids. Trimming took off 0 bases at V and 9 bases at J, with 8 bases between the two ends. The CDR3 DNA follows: TGCAGCGTTGAAGATCTCGAGAGGGAGCTGTTTTTT. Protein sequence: CSVEDLERELFF.

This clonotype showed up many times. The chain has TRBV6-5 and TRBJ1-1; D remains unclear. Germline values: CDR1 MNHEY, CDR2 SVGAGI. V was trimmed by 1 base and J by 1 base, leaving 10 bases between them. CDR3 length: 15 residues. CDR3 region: CASSYYRSGNTEAFF. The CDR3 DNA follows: TGTGCCAGCAGTTACTACCGGTCCGGGAACACTGAAGCTTTCTTT.

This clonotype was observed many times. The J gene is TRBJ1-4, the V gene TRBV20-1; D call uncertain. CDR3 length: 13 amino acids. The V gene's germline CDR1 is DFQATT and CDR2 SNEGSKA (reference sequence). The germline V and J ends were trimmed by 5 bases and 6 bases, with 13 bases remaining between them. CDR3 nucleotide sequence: TGCAGTGCTCGAGCGGTCGGGCATGAAAAACTGTTTTTT. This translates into CSARAVGHEKLFF.

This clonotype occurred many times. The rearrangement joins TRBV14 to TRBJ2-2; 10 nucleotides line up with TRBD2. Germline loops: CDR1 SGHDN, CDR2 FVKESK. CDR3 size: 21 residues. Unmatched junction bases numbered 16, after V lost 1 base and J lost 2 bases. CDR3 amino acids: CASSQAARGLAAYFNTGELFF. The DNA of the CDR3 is TGTGCCAGCAGCCAAGCCGCCAGAGGACTAGCGGCGTATTTTAACACCGGGGAGCTGTTTTTT.

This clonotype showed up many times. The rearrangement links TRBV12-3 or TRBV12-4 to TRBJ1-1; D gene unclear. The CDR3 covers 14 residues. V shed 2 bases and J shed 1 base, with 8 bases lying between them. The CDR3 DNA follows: TGTGCCAGCAGTTTACAGAAAACGAACACTGAAGCTTTCTTT. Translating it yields CASSLQKTNTEAFF.

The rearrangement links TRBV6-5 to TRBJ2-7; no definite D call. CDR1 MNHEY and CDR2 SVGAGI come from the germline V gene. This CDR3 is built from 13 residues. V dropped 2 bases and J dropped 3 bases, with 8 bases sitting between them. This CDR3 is CASSYAVGYEQYF. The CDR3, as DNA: TGTGCCAGCAGTTACGCGGTAGGCTACGAGCAGTACTTC.

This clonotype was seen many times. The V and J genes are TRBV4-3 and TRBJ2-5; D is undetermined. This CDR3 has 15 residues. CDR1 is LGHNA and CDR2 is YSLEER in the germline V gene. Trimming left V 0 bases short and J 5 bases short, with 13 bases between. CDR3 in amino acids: CASSQDRTVGETQYF. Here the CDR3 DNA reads TGCGCCAGCAGCCAAGATAGAACAGTAGGGGAGACCCAGTACTTC.

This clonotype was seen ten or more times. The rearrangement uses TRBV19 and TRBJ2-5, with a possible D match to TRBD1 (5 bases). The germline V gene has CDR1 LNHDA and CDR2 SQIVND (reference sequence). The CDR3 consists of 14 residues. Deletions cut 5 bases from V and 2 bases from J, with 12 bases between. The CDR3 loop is CASSPYRIQETQYF. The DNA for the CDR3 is TGTGCCAGTAGTCCCTACAGGATTCAAGAGACCCAGTACTTC.

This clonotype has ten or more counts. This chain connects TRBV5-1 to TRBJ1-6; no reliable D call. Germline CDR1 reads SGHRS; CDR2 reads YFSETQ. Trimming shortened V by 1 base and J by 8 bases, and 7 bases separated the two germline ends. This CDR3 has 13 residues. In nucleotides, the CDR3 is TGCGCCAGCAGCTTGACGACGGATTCACCCCTCCACTTT. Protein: CASSLTTDSPLHF.

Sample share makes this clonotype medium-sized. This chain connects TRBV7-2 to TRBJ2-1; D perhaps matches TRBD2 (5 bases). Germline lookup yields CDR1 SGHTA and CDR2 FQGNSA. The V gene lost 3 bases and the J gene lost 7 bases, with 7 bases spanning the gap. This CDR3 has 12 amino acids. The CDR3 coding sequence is TGTGCCAGCAGCTTCCGAGGGAATGAGCAGTTCTTC. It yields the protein CASSFRGNEQFF. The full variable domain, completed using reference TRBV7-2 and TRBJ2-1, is GAGVSQSPSNKVTEKGKDVELRCDPISGHTALYWYRQSLGQGLEFLIYFQGNSAPDKSGLPSDRFSAERTGGSVSTLTIQRTQQEDSAVYLCASSFRGNEQFFGPGTRLTVL.

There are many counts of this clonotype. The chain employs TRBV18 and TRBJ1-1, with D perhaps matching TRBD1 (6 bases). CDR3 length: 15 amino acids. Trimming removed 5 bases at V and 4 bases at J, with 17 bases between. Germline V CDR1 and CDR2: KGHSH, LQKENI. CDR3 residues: CASSFGAGEGTEAFF. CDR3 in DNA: TGTGCCAGCTCATTCGGGGCAGGGGAGGGCACTGAAGCTTTCTTT.

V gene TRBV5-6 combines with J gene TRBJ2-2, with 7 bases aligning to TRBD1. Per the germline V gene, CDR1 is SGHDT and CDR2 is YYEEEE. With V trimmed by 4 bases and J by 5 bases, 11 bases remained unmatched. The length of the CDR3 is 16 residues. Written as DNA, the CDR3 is TGTGCCAGCAGCCCACTGGGACAGCAACATACCGGGGAGCTGTTTTTT. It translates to CASSPLGQQHTGELFF.

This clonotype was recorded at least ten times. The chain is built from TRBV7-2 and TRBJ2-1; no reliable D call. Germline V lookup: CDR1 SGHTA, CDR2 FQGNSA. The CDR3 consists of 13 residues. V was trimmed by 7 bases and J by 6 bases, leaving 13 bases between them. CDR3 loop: CASTLPALNEQFF. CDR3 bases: TGTGCCAGCACCCTACCAGCGCTCAATGAGCAGTTCTTC. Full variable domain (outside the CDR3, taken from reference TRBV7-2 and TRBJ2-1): GAGVSQSPSNKVTEKGKDVELRCDPISGHTALYWYRQSLGQGLEFLIYFQGNSAPDKSGLPSDRFSAERTGGSVSTLTIQRTQQEDSAVYLCASTLPALNEQFFGPGTRLTVL.

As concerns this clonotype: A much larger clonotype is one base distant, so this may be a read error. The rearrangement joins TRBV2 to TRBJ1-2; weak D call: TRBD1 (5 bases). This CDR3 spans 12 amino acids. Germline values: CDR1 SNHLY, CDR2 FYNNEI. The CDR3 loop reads CVSSPDSYGYTF. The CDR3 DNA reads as TGTGTCAGCAGCCCCGACAGCTATGGCTACACCTTC. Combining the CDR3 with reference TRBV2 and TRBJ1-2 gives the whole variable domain EPEVTQTPSHQVTQMGQEVILRCVPISNHLYFYWYRQILGQKVEFLVSFYNNEISEKSEIFDDQFSVERPDGSNFTLKIRSTKLEDSAMYFCVSSPDSYGYTFGSGTRLTVV.

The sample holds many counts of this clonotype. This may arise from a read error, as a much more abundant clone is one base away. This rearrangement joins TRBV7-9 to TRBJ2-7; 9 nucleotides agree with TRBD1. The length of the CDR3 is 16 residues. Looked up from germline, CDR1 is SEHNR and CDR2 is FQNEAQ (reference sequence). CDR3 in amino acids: CASTTWGDRDSYERYF. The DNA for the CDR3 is TGTGCCAGCACCACTTGGGGGGACAGGGACTCCTACGAGCGGTACTTC.

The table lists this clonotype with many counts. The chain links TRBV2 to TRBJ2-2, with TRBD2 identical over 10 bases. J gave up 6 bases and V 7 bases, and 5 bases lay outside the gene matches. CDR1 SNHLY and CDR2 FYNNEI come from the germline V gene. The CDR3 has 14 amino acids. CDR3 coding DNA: TGTGCCAGCATCAGCCTAGCGGGAGCCGGGGAGCTGTTTTTT. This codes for CASISLAGAGELFF.

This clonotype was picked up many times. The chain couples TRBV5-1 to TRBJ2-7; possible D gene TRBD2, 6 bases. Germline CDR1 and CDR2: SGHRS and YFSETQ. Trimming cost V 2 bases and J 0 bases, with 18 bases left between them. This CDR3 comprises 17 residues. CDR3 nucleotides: TGCGCCAGCAGCTTAGACGGGACTTCCCATCTCTCCTACGAGCAGTACTTC. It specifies CASSLDGTSHLSYEQYF.

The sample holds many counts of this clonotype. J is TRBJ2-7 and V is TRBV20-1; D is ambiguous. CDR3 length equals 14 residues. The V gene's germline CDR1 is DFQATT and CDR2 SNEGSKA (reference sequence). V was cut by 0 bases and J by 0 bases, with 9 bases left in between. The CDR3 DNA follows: TGCAGTGCTAGAGATGTCAGGAGCTCCTACGAGCAGTACTTC. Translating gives CSARDVRSSYEQYF.